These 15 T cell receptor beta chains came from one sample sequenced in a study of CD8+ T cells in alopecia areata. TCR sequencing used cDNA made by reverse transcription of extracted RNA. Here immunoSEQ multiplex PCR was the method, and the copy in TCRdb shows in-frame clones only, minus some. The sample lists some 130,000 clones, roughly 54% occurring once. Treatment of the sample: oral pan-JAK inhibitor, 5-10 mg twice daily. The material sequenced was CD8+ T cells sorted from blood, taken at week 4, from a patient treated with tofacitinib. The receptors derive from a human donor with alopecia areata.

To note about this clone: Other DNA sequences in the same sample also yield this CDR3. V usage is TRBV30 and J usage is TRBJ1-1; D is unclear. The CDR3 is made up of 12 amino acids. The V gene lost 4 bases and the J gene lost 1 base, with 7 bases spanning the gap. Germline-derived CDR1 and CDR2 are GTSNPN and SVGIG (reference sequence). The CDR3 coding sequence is TGTGCCTGGACTGGTGCGAACACTGAAGCTTTCTTT. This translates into CAWTGANTEAFF.

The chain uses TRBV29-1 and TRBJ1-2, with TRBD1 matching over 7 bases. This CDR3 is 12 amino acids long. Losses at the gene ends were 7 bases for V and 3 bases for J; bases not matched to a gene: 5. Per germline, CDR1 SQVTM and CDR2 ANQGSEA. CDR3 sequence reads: CSAIGTDYGYTF. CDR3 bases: TGCAGCGCGATCGGGACAGACTATGGCTACACCTTC.

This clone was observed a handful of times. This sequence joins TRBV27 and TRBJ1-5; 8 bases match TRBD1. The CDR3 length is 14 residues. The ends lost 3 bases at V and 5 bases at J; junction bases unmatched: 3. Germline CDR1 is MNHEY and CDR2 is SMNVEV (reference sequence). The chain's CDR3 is CASSFTGGYQPQHF. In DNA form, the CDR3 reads TGTGCCAGCAGTTTCACAGGGGGATATCAGCCCCAGCATTTT.

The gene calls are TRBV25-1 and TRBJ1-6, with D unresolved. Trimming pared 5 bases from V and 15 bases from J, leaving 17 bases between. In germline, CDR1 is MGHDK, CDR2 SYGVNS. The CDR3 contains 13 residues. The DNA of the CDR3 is TGTGCCAGCAGTAGCACAGAGGGAAGTCACCTCCACTTT. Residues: CASSSTEGSHLHF.

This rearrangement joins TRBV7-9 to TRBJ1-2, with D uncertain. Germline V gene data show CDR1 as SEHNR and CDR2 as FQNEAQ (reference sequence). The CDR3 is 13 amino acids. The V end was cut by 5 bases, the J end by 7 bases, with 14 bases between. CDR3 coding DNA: TGTGCCAGCAGCCCTGAACCAGCTGCTGGCTACACCTTC. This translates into CASSPEPAAGYTF.

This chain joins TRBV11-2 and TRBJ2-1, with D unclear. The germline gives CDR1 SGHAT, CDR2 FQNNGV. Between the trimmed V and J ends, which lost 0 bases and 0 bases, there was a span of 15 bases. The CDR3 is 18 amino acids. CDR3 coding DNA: TGTGCCAGCAGCTTAGAAAGGAGTGTATGGAGCTCCTACAATGAGCAGTTCTTC. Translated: CASSLERSVWSSYNEQFF. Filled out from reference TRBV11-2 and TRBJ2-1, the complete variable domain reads EAGVAQSPRYKIIEKRQSVAFWCNPISGHATLYWYQQILGQGPKLLIQFQNNGVVDDSQLPKDRFSAERLKGVDSTLKIQPAKLEDSAVYLCASSLERSVWSSYNEQFFGPGTRLTVL.

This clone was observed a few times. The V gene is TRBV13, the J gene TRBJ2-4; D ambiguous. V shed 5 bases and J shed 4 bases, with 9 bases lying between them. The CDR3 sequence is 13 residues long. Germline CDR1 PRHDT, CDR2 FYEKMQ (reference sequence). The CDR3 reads CASSLGIKNIQYF. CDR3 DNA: TGTGCCAGCAGCCTGGGTATTAAAAACATTCAGTACTTC.

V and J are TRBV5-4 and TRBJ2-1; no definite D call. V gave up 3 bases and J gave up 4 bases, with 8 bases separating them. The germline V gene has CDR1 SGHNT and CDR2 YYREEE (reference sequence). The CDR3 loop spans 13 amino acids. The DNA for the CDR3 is TGTGCCAGCAGCTACGACGGTTACAATGAGCAGTTCTTC. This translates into CASSYDGYNEQFF.

The CDR3 DNA reads as TGTGCCAGCAGCTCACAGGGTAACTATGGCTACACCTTC. Translation: CASSSQGNYGYTF. The V and J genes are TRBV7-9 and TRBJ1-2; a possible D gene is TRBD1 (6 bases). Germline-derived CDR1 and CDR2 are SEHNR and FQNEAQ (reference sequence). V lost 4 bases, J lost 1 base, and 7 bases lay in between. The CDR3 spans 13 residues.

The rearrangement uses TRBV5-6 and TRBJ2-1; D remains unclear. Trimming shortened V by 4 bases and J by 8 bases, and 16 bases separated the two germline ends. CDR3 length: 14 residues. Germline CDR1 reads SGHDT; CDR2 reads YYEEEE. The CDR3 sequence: CASSLSINEDEQFF. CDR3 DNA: TGTGCCAGCAGCCTGTCGATTAATGAGGATGAGCAGTTCTTC.

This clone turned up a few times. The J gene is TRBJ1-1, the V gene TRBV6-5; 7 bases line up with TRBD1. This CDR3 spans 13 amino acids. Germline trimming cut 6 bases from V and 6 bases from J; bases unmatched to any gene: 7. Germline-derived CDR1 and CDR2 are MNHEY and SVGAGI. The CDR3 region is CASSHWDSPEAFF. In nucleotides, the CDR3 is TGTGCCAGCAGCCACTGGGACAGCCCTGAAGCTTTCTTT.

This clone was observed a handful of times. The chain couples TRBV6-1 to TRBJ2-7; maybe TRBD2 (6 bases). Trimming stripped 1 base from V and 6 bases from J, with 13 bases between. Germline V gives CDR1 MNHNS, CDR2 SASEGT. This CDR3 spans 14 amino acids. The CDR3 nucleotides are TGTGCCAGCAGTGAAGTTGGGGGGTGGCGCGAGCAGTACTTC. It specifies CASSEVGGWREQYF.

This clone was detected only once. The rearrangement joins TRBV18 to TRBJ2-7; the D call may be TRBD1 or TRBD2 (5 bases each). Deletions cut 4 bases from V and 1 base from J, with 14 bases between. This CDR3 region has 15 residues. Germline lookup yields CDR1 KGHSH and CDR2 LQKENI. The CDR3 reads CASSHRGDPSYEQYF. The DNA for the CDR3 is TGTGCCAGCTCACACCGTGGGGACCCGTCCTACGAGCAGTACTTC.

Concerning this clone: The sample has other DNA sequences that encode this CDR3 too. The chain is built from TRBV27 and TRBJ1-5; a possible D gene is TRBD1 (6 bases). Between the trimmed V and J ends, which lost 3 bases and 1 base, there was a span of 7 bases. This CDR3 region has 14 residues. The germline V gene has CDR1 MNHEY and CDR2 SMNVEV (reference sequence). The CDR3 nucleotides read TGTGCCAGCAGTTTTGGGGGCAGCAATCAGCCCCAGCATTTT. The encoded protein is CASSFGGSNQPQHF.

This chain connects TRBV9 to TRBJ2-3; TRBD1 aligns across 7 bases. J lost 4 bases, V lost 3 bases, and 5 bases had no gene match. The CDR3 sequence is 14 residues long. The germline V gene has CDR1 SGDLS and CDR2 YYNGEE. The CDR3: CASSGQGSADTQYF. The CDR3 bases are TGTGCCAGCAGCGGACAGGGAAGTGCAGATACGCAGTATTTT.